One sample yielded the 8 T cell receptor beta chains listed below, sequenced in a study of Ad26.COV2.S vaccination and SARS-CoV-2 variants. Clones were read by immunoSEQ multiplex PCR, and TCRdb kept only the in-frame ones, dropping some. The sample has about 350,000 clones; around 87% are singletons. The treatment: 15 to 20 received Ad26.COV2.S at low or high dose, single or two shots; roughly five received placebo; per-sample allocation not given. On day 63 after the first injection, vaccine and placebo recipients gave samples. The sequences come from peripheral blood, collected in a trial of Ad26.COV2.S vaccine versus placebo. The receptors were gathered from a person between 18 and 65 years old who received the Ad26.COV2.S COVID-19 vaccine or a placebo.

This clone appeared a single time. The gene calls are TRBV27 and TRBJ1-1; D gene unclear. Germline CDR1 reads MNHEY; CDR2 reads SMNVEV (reference sequence). Deletions cut 1 base from V and 4 bases from J, with 13 bases between. This CDR3 has 15 amino acids. The CDR3 is CASSLFWGGSTEAFF. For the CDR3, the DNA is TGTGCCAGCAGTTTATTTTGGGGAGGAAGCACTGAAGCTTTCTTT.

The rearrangement uses TRBV7-6 and TRBJ2-7, with 11 bases aligning to TRBD1. This CDR3 spans 17 amino acids. Looked up from germline, CDR1 is SGHVS and CDR2 is FNYEAQ. After removal of 3 bases from V and 0 bases from J, the junction contained 7 bases not matched to a gene. This chain's CDR3 is CASSLARDRGTSYEQYF. The CDR3 coding sequence is TGTGCCAGCAGCTTGGCTAGGGACAGGGGGACCTCCTACGAGCAGTACTTC.

The gene calls are TRBV12-3 or TRBV12-4 and TRBJ1-2; no firm D call. The CDR3 length is 13 residues. The V end was cut by 7 bases, the J end by 0 bases, with 9 bases between. DNA for the CDR3: TGTGCCAGCACCAAGGGTCCTAACTATGGCTACACCTTC. It yields the protein CASTKGPNYGYTF.

The chain is built from TRBV23-1 and TRBJ2-1; D possibly corresponds to TRBD1 (5 bases). TRBV23-1 qualifies as an ORF whose function is uncertain. This CDR3 has 18 amino acids. The germline V and J ends were trimmed by 3 bases and 0 bases, with 18 bases remaining between them. The CDR3 spells CASSQDTGRRRSYNEQFF. Here the CDR3 DNA reads TGCGCCAGCAGTCAGGACACGGGCCGCCGACGCTCCTACAATGAGCAGTTCTTC.

The genes are TRBV5-6 and TRBJ1-4; TRBD1 might be the D (6 bases). The CDR3 is made up of 14 amino acids. Germline V gene sequence: CDR1 SGHDT, CDR2 YYEEEE. Trimming pared 0 bases from V and 8 bases from J, leaving 11 bases between. The CDR3 protein is CASSLGRGGEKLFF. The CDR3 nucleotides are TGTGCCAGCAGCTTGGGCAGGGGAGGCGAAAAACTGTTTTTT. Combining the CDR3 with reference TRBV5-6 and TRBJ1-4 gives the whole variable domain DAGVTQSPTHLIKTRGQQVTLRCSPKSGHDTVSWYQQALGQGPQFIFQYYEEEERQRGNFPDRFSGHQFPNYSSELNVNALLLGDSALYLCASSLGRGGEKLFFGSGTQLSVL.

The DNA of the CDR3 is TGTGCCAGCAGTTACTTCGGAAACAGCTACTATGGCTACACCTTC. Translation: CASSYFGNSYYGYTF. The rearrangement uses TRBV6-5 and TRBJ1-2; no firm D call. V was cut by 1 base and J by 3 bases, with 12 bases left in between. The CDR3 is 15 amino acids. Germline lookup yields CDR1 MNHEY and CDR2 SVGAGI.

The V gene is TRBV9, the J gene TRBJ1-5; D perhaps matches TRBD1 (5 bases). Trimming took 0 bases from V and 5 from J, leaving 12 bases between them. From germline, CDR1 is SGDLS and CDR2 YYNGEE. CDR3 length: 15 amino acids. CDR3 protein: CASSVGGWGDQPQHF. CDR3 nucleotide sequence: TGTGCCAGCAGCGTAGGGGGTTGGGGGGATCAGCCCCAGCATTTT.

This rearrangement joins TRBV4-1 to TRBJ2-1, with D tentatively TRBD1 (5 bases). The CDR3 length is 14 residues. Trimming took off 6 bases at V and 0 bases at J, with 9 bases between the two ends. Germline CDR1 reads MGHRA; CDR2 reads YSYEKL. CDR3 region: CASRSRVSYNEQFF. The DNA of the CDR3 is TGCGCCAGCAGATCCAGGGTCTCCTACAATGAGCAGTTCTTC.